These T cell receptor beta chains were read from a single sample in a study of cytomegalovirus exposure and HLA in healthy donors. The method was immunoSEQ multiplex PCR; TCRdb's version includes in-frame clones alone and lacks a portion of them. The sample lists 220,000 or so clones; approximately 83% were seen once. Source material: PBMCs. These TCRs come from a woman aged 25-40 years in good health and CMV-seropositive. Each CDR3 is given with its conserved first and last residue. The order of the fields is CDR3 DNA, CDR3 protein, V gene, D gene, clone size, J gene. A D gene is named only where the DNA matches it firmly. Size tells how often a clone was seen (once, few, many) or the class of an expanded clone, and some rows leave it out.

cdr3_nt: TGTGCCAGCAGCTCCCATAATAGCGGGACCCTCGAGCAGTACTTC; cdr3_aa: CASSSHNSGTLEQYF; v_call: TRBV7-6; d_call: TRBD2; clone_size: NA; j_call: TRBJ2-7
cdr3_nt: TGTGCCAGTAGTGAGGTAGGTCAGCCCCAGCATTTT; cdr3_aa: CASSEVGQPQHF; v_call: TRBV19; d_call: NA; clone_size: NA; j_call: TRBJ1-5
cdr3_nt: TGTGCCAGCAGCAGCGGGGACGGCTACACCTTC; cdr3_aa: CASSSGDGYTF; v_call: TRBV6-5; d_call: NA; clone_size: NA; j_call: TRBJ1-2
cdr3_nt: TGTGCCAGCAGTTGGGACAGGGGCACTGAAGCTTTCTTT; cdr3_aa: CASSWDRGTEAFF; v_call: TRBV28; d_call: TRBD1; clone_size: NA; j_call: TRBJ1-1
cdr3_nt: TGTGCCTGGAGTGGGGACACTCGCGCCTACGAGCAGTACTTC; cdr3_aa: CAWSGDTRAYEQYF; v_call: TRBV30; d_call: NA; clone_size: NA; j_call: TRBJ2-7
cdr3_nt: TGCGCCAGCAGCCAAGATCCGTGGTCAAGCACTGAAGCTTTCTTT; cdr3_aa: CASSQDPWSSTEAFF; v_call: TRBV4-1; d_call: NA; clone_size: NA; j_call: TRBJ1-1
cdr3_nt: TGTGCCAGCAGTGATAAGGGTCCGACGGACGAGCAGTACTTC; cdr3_aa: CASSDKGPTDEQYF; v_call: TRBV6-1; d_call: NA; clone_size: NA; j_call: TRBJ2-7
cdr3_nt: TGTGCCACCAGCAGAGATCACGGGACGTACCATGGCTACACCTTC; cdr3_aa: CATSRDHGTYHGYTF; v_call: TRBV15; d_call: NA; clone_size: few; j_call: TRBJ1-2
cdr3_nt: TGTGCCAGCACTAGCCCGACTAGCGGATTATACAATGAGCAGTTCTTC; cdr3_aa: CASTSPTSGLYNEQFF; v_call: TRBV28; d_call: TRBD2; clone_size: NA; j_call: TRBJ2-1
cdr3_nt: TGTGCCTGGAGTGTACGCCGGACTAGCGAGCAGTACTTC; cdr3_aa: CAWSVRRTSEQYF; v_call: TRBV30; d_call: TRBD2; clone_size: NA; j_call: TRBJ2-7
cdr3_nt: TGTGCCAGCAGCTTAGGCCAGAACTATGGCTACACCTTC; cdr3_aa: CASSLGQNYGYTF; v_call: TRBV11-3; d_call: NA; clone_size: NA; j_call: TRBJ1-2
cdr3_nt: TGTGCCAGCAGCCGTGTCGGGTTGGCCTATGGCTACACCTTC; cdr3_aa: CASSRVGLAYGYTF; v_call: TRBV14; d_call: NA; clone_size: NA; j_call: TRBJ1-2
cdr3_nt: TGTGCCAGTAGCTCCGGGACATTGAACACTGAAGCTTTCTTT; cdr3_aa: CASSSGTLNTEAFF; v_call: TRBV19; d_call: NA; clone_size: few; j_call: TRBJ1-1
cdr3_nt: TGTGCCAGCAGCGGAGGGGTGAACACTGAAGCTTTCTTT; cdr3_aa: CASSGGVNTEAFF; v_call: TRBV11-2; d_call: NA; clone_size: NA; j_call: TRBJ1-1
cdr3_nt: TGTGCCAGCAGTTTTAGACTAGCGGACAATGAGCAGTTCTTC; cdr3_aa: CASSFRLADNEQFF; v_call: TRBV27; d_call: TRBD2; clone_size: NA; j_call: TRBJ2-1
cdr3_nt: TGTGCCACCAGCAGAGAACAGGGTGGGAGCACCGGGGAGCTGTTTTTT; cdr3_aa: CATSREQGGSTGELFF; v_call: TRBV15; d_call: NA; clone_size: NA; j_call: TRBJ2-2
cdr3_nt: TGCAGCGTACGTGGGCGGGACACCATATATTTT; cdr3_aa: CSVRGRDTIYF; v_call: TRBV29-1; d_call: NA; clone_size: NA; j_call: TRBJ1-3
cdr3_nt: TGTGCCAGCAGCGTAGGAGTAGGGACAGCCTACGAGCAGTACTTC; cdr3_aa: CASSVGVGTAYEQYF; v_call: TRBV9; d_call: TRBD1; clone_size: few; j_call: TRBJ2-7
cdr3_nt: TGTGCCAGTTCAGGAGGGAGTGGAAACACCATATATTTT; cdr3_aa: CASSGGSGNTIYF; v_call: TRBV7-2; d_call: NA; clone_size: NA; j_call: TRBJ1-3
cdr3_nt: TGTGCCAGCAGTGAATATGGGACCCAAGAGACCCAGTACTTC; cdr3_aa: CASSEYGTQETQYF; v_call: TRBV25-1; d_call: NA; clone_size: NA; j_call: TRBJ2-5
cdr3_nt: TGTGCCAGCAGTCCCTGGCGGAGGGGTCAGGGCACAGATACGCAGTATTTT; cdr3_aa: CASSPWRRGQGTDTQYF; v_call: TRBV27; d_call: NA; clone_size: few; j_call: TRBJ2-3
cdr3_nt: TGTGCCAGCAGCTCCCCTGGGCAGCGGGGTCCCTACGAGCAGTACTTC; cdr3_aa: CASSSPGQRGPYEQYF; v_call: TRBV7-8; d_call: TRBD2; clone_size: NA; j_call: TRBJ2-7
cdr3_nt: TGTGCCAGCAGTTTATCGCTTCGGCGGGAGAGTACAGATACGCAGTATTTT; cdr3_aa: CASSLSLRRESTDTQYF; v_call: TRBV27; d_call: TRBD2; clone_size: NA; j_call: TRBJ2-3
cdr3_nt: TGTGCCAGCAGCTTAGAGACGGCTGGGACCTCCTACAATGAGCAGTTCTTC; cdr3_aa: CASSLETAGTSYNEQFF; v_call: TRBV11-2; d_call: NA; clone_size: NA; j_call: TRBJ2-1
cdr3_nt: TGTGCCAGCAGAGGGAACACCGGGGAGCTGTTTTTT; cdr3_aa: CASRGNTGELFF; v_call: TRBV6-4; d_call: NA; clone_size: few; j_call: TRBJ2-2
cdr3_nt: TGTGCCAGCAACAGGGGTTACACCGGGGAGCTGTTTTTT; cdr3_aa: CASNRGYTGELFF; v_call: TRBV11-3; d_call: TRBD1; clone_size: NA; j_call: TRBJ2-2
cdr3_nt: TGTGCCAGCAGCCCGATAGACAGCAACTATGGCTACACCTTC; cdr3_aa: CASSPIDSNYGYTF; v_call: TRBV9; d_call: NA; clone_size: NA; j_call: TRBJ1-2
cdr3_nt: TGTGCCAGCTCACCGACCGGGACAGGGGACCACCGGGGGACTGAAGCTTTCTTT; cdr3_aa: CASSPTGTGDHRGTEAFF; v_call: TRBV18; d_call: TRBD1; clone_size: NA; j_call: TRBJ1-1
cdr3_nt: TGTGCTAGCAGCTTATACAGGGGTACTGAAGCTTTCTTT; cdr3_aa: CASSLYRGTEAFF; v_call: TRBV7-7; d_call: TRBD1; clone_size: NA; j_call: TRBJ1-1
cdr3_nt: TGTGCCAGTAGTATGGGGATCCGGTTCACAGATACGCAGTATTTT; cdr3_aa: CASSMGIRFTDTQYF; v_call: TRBV19; d_call: NA; clone_size: NA; j_call: TRBJ2-3
cdr3_nt: TGCGCCAGCAGCCCGGGACAGGAAGGTAATGAGCAGTTCTTC; cdr3_aa: CASSPGQEGNEQFF; v_call: TRBV5-1; d_call: TRBD1; clone_size: once; j_call: TRBJ2-1
cdr3_nt: TGTGCCAGTACGCTCGGGACAGGGGTGCTGTCCTATGGCTACACCTTC; cdr3_aa: CASTLGTGVLSYGYTF; v_call: TRBV19; d_call: TRBD1; clone_size: NA; j_call: TRBJ1-2
cdr3_nt: TGTGCCAGCAGGGACAGGGGGCGCCCCGAGCAGTACTTC; cdr3_aa: CASRDRGRPEQYF; v_call: TRBV6-5; d_call: TRBD1; clone_size: NA; j_call: TRBJ2-7
cdr3_nt: TGTGCCAGCAACAGGGACTCCTACAATGAGCAGTTCTTC; cdr3_aa: CASNRDSYNEQFF; v_call: TRBV2; d_call: NA; clone_size: NA; j_call: TRBJ2-1
cdr3_nt: TGTGCCAGCACCAGGGAGGACCCCAAGGCGTACTTC; cdr3_aa: CASTREDPKAYF; v_call: TRBV2; d_call: NA; clone_size: NA; j_call: TRBJ2-7
cdr3_nt: TGTGCCAGCAGCGCATCCGGGACAGGGAGCTACGAGCAGTACTTC; cdr3_aa: CASSASGTGSYEQYF; v_call: TRBV9; d_call: TRBD1; clone_size: NA; j_call: TRBJ2-7
cdr3_nt: TGTGCCAGCAGTGATGACAGGGGGCTCAACGAGCAGTACTTC; cdr3_aa: CASSDDRGLNEQYF; v_call: TRBV2; d_call: TRBD1; clone_size: NA; j_call: TRBJ2-7
cdr3_nt: TGTGCCAGCAGTTACAAACAGGGGATAGACGAGCAGTACTTC; cdr3_aa: CASSYKQGIDEQYF; v_call: TRBV6-5; d_call: TRBD1; clone_size: NA; j_call: TRBJ2-7
cdr3_nt: TGTGCCAGTAGTATCTCGACAGGAAACTATGGCTACACCTTC; cdr3_aa: CASSISTGNYGYTF; v_call: TRBV19; d_call: NA; clone_size: NA; j_call: TRBJ1-2
cdr3_nt: TGTGCCAGCAGCGCGACAGGGATGAACACTGAAGCTTTCTTT; cdr3_aa: CASSATGMNTEAFF; v_call: TRBV7-3; d_call: TRBD1; clone_size: once; j_call: TRBJ1-1
cdr3_nt: TGTGCCAGCAGCCCCCGGGGAGGGGGCCAAGCTAACTATGGCTACACCTTC; cdr3_aa: CASSPRGGGQANYGYTF; v_call: TRBV9; d_call: TRBD1; clone_size: NA; j_call: TRBJ1-2
cdr3_nt: TGCGCCAGCAGCTTGGCCGGAGTAGCGGGGTCGAGGACCGGGGAGCTGTTTTTT; cdr3_aa: CASSLAGVAGSRTGELFF; v_call: TRBV5-1; d_call: TRBD2; clone_size: NA; j_call: TRBJ2-2
cdr3_nt: TGTGCCAGCAGCGTAGGTCCACTAGCGGGAGTAGGCTCCGGGGAGCTGTTTTTT; cdr3_aa: CASSVGPLAGVGSGELFF; v_call: TRBV9; d_call: TRBD2; clone_size: NA; j_call: TRBJ2-2
cdr3_nt: TGTGCCAGCAGTCGGGGGAGCGGAGGCTATGGCTACACCTTC; cdr3_aa: CASSRGSGGYGYTF; v_call: TRBV6-5; d_call: NA; clone_size: NA; j_call: TRBJ1-2
cdr3_nt: TGTGCCAGCAGCCTCCTTTCTGGGCGAGACTACGAGCAGTACTTC; cdr3_aa: CASSLLSGRDYEQYF; v_call: TRBV4-2; d_call: NA; clone_size: NA; j_call: TRBJ2-7
cdr3_nt: TGCGCCAGCAGCGAGACCCGGGACGGTAATGAAAAACTGTTTTTT; cdr3_aa: CASSETRDGNEKLFF; v_call: TRBV4-1; d_call: NA; clone_size: NA; j_call: TRBJ1-4
cdr3_nt: TGTGCCAGCAGTAGGACAGGGACAGGAAACACCATATATTTT; cdr3_aa: CASSRTGTGNTIYF; v_call: TRBV6-1; d_call: TRBD1; clone_size: NA; j_call: TRBJ1-3
cdr3_nt: TGCAGCGCCAAGAAACAGGGAACCTACGAGCAGTACTTC; cdr3_aa: CSAKKQGTYEQYF; v_call: TRBV29-1; d_call: NA; clone_size: NA; j_call: TRBJ2-7
cdr3_nt: TGCGCCAGCAGCCGCGGACCCAATGAGCAGTTCTTC; cdr3_aa: CASSRGPNEQFF; v_call: TRBV4-1; d_call: NA; clone_size: NA; j_call: TRBJ2-1
cdr3_nt: TGTGCCAGCAGTCTCGCGGACGGCACAGATACGCAGTATTTT; cdr3_aa: CASSLADGTDTQYF; v_call: TRBV6-5; d_call: NA; clone_size: NA; j_call: TRBJ2-3
cdr3_nt: TGTGCCCGCCGACTAGATGAAGAGACCCAGTACTTC; cdr3_aa: CARRLDEETQYF; v_call: TRBV30; d_call: NA; clone_size: NA; j_call: TRBJ2-5
cdr3_nt: TGTGCCAGCTGGGCGGACACCGGGGAGCTGTTTTTT; cdr3_aa: CASWADTGELFF; v_call: TRBV28; d_call: NA; clone_size: NA; j_call: TRBJ2-2
cdr3_nt: TGTGCCAGCAGTGAATCGGTTGGGGGGTGGGGCCAAAACATTCAGTACTTC; cdr3_aa: CASSESVGGWGQNIQYF; v_call: TRBV2; d_call: NA; clone_size: once; j_call: TRBJ2-4
cdr3_nt: TGTGCCAGTACACAGGGATGGCTAGCGGGAGGGCCCGCCTGGAATGAGCAGTTCTTC; cdr3_aa: CASTQGWLAGGPAWNEQFF; v_call: TRBV19; d_call: TRBD2; clone_size: once; j_call: TRBJ2-1
cdr3_nt: TGTGCCAGCCGGACAGGGGGCCCTGGAAACACCATATATTTT; cdr3_aa: CASRTGGPGNTIYF; v_call: TRBV2; d_call: TRBD1; clone_size: NA; j_call: TRBJ1-3